This TCR beta chain was profiled in a study of blood T cell repertoires in COVID-19. About the research overall: Collection of acute and convalescent COVID-19 samples took place in the United States, Italy and Spain. T cells, B-cell-depleted T cells, or PBMCs supplied cDNA or gDNA.

J gave up 6 bases and V 3 bases, and 17 bases lay outside the gene matches. This CDR3 spans 18 amino acids. From germline, CDR1 is SGHDN and CDR2 FVKESK. Assay used: immunoSEQ multiplex PCR; TCRdb lists only in-frame clones, some missing. This sample has tens of thousands of clones, with roughly 90% found just once. It was during active infection that Seattle patients were enrolled and then longitudinally followed. The sample was peripheral blood. The TCR originated in a man between 40 and 49 years old with COVID-19, enrolled during active disease. The V gene is TRBV14, the J gene TRBJ1-1; 9 nucleotides agree with TRBD1. The CDR3 nucleotides are TGTGCCAGCAGCCATCGTCCCGGGACAGGGAAGGTGAATCCTGAAGCTTTCTTT. Encoded protein: CASSHRPGTGKVNPEAFF.